This record covers a single T cell receptor (beta chain). Indicated treatment: around 19 received Ad26.COV2.S at low or high dose, single or two shots; 5 received placebo; per-sample allocation not given. Sampling happened 63 days after the first vaccine or placebo injection. This sample was included in a study of Ad26.COV2.S vaccination and SARS-CoV-2 variants. The V end lost 0 bases, the J end lost 3 bases, and 5 bases lay between the germline ends. The V gene's germline CDR1 is LNHNV and CDR2 YYDKDF (reference sequence). The CDR3 length is 13 residues. The assay was immunoSEQ multiplex PCR, and TCRdb's table has in-frame clones only and misses some. The data contain more than 300,000 clones, about 82% of them seen just once; the ten biggest clones take up less than 2%.

The specimen was peripheral blood, collected in a trial of Ad26.COV2.S vaccine versus placebo. This TCR derives from a person aged 18-65 years who received the Ad26.COV2.S COVID-19 vaccine or a placebo. This chain connects TRBV15 to TRBJ1-2, with D unresolved. The CDR3 spells CATSREGYYGYTF. In nucleotides, the CDR3 is TGTGCCACCAGCAGAGAGGGCTACTATGGCTACACCTTC.